Listed below are T cell receptor beta chains from one sample, sequenced in a study of OX40 agonist ivuxolimab in advanced cancers. Using immunoSEQ multiplex PCR, the repertoire was profiled, and TCRdb retains in-frame clones only, with some absent. Of about 83,000 clones in the sample, approximately 90% were seen once. The sequenced sample was CD4+ or CD8+ T cells sorted from blood, obtained in a trial of the OX40 agonist ivuxolimab. The receptors shown here come from an adult with an advanced solid tumor such as melanoma, head and neck, liver or kidney cancer. Both conserved end residues are part of each CDR3. A D gene is named only where the DNA matches it firmly. Rows may omit the clone size; those that give it use once, few, many or a size class.

length | J | V | D | size | DNA | CDR3
15 | TRBJ2-5 | TRBV19 | NA | NA | TGTGCCAGTAGTATGGTACCGGGACTTTACCAGACCCAGTACTTC | CASSMVPGLYQTQYF
17 | TRBJ2-5 | TRBV27 | NA | NA | TGTGCCAGCAGTTCGCCGGGTAGGGGACGGTTGGCGGAGACCCAGTACTTC | CASSSPGRGRLAETQYF
17 | TRBJ2-1 | TRBV5-4 | TRBD1 | NA | TGTGCCAGCAGCTTGATCGGCAGGGGGCTTATACACAATGAGCAGTTCTTC | CASSLIGRGLIHNEQFF
15 | TRBJ2-5 | TRBV9 | NA | NA | TGTGCCAGCAGCGTAGGGGGTAGCGTCTTCGGGACCCAGTACTTC | CASSVGGSVFGTQYF
16 | TRBJ1-3 | TRBV7-2 | NA | few | TGTGCCAGCAGCTTTGGACGGACCCGCTCTGGAAACACCATATATTTT | CASSFGRTRSGNTIYF
15 | TRBJ2-7 | TRBV27 | NA | NA | TGTGCCAGCAGTTTAAAGGGGACAAGCTCCTACGAGCAGTACTTC | CASSLKGTSSYEQYF
18 | TRBJ2-7 | TRBV11-2 | TRBD2 | once | TGTGCCAGCAGCTCCAGACTAGCGGGAGTTCTCATCCGGGACGAGCAGTACTTC | CASSSRLAGVLIRDEQYF
13 | TRBJ1-2 | TRBV6-5 | TRBD1 | NA | TGTGCCAGCAGCTCAGGGGGAACCGGAGGCTACACCTTC | CASSSGGTGGYTF
13 | TRBJ1-2 | TRBV30 | NA | NA | TGTGCCTGGAGTGTATTAGGTGGTTATGGCTACACCTTC | CAWSVLGGYGYTF
13 | TRBJ1-4 | TRBV4-1 | NA | NA | TGCGCCAGCAGCCAACAGGTTAATGAAAAACTGTTTTTT | CASSQQVNEKLFF
17 | TRBJ1-6 | TRBV19 | NA | NA | TGTGCCAGTAGTATCACCCCCTTCCGGGACGATAATTCACCCCTCCACTTT | CASSITPFRDDNSPLHF
14 | TRBJ2-5 | TRBV30 | NA | NA | TGTGCCTGGAACATTGGACAGGGAGGGAAGACCCAGTACTTC | CAWNIGQGGKTQYF
13 | TRBJ1-4 | TRBV21-1 | NA | NA | TGTGCCAGCAAAGGACAGGTCGTGGAAAAACTGTTTTTT | CASKGQVVEKLFF
16 | TRBJ1-3 | TRBV15 | NA | NA | TGTGCCACCAGCAGAGATCTGTTCGGGGCCTCGGACACCATATATTTT | CATSRDLFGASDTIYF
14 | TRBJ1-2 | TRBV4-2 | NA | NA | TGTGCCAGCAGCCAATCGGATAGGGGCGATGGCTACACCTTC | CASSQSDRGDGYTF
16 | TRBJ2-1 | TRBV23-1 | NA | NA | TGCGCCAGCAGTCAAACCGACAGGCCTCTATACAATGAGCAGTTCTTC | CASSQTDRPLYNEQFF
14 | TRBJ1-3 | TRBV6-1 | NA | NA | TGTGCCAGCAGTGTAGCTAGGGGAGGAAACACCATATATTTT | CASSVARGGNTIYF
16 | TRBJ1-1 | TRBV19 | TRBD1 | NA | TGTGCCAGTAGTACCCGGGACAGCCTTTCGAACACTGAAGCTTTCTTT | CASSTRDSLSNTEAFF
14 | TRBJ2-6 | TRBV5-1 | NA | NA | TGCGCCAGCAGCTCGGACAGTGGGGCCAACGTCCTGACTTTC | CASSSDSGANVLTF
12 | TRBJ1-2 | TRBV25-1 | NA | few | TGTGCCAGCAGTGAACAGACCTATGGCTACACCTTC | CASSEQTYGYTF
14 | TRBJ2-5 | TRBV4-1 | NA | NA | TGCGCCAGCAGCCAAACGGGGCGGGAAGAGACCCAGTACTTC | CASSQTGREETQYF
15 | TRBJ2-2 | TRBV10-2 | TRBD1 | NA | TGCGCCAGCAGCGGAAGGACAGGGGGAACCGGGGAGCTGTTTTTT | CASSGRTGGTGELFF
16 | TRBJ2-2 | TRBV9 | NA | NA | TGTGCCAGCAGCGCGGACGTTTTGATTAACACCGGGGAGCTGTTTTTT | CASSADVLINTGELFF
15 | TRBJ1-1 | TRBV5-5 | NA | NA | TGTGCCAGCAGCTCTCGACTACTTGCGAACACTGAAGCTTTCTTT | CASSSRLLANTEAFF
13 | TRBJ1-5 | TRBV29-1 | NA | NA | TGCAGCGTTTCAGCGGAAAGCAATCAGCCCCAGCATTTT | CSVSAESNQPQHF